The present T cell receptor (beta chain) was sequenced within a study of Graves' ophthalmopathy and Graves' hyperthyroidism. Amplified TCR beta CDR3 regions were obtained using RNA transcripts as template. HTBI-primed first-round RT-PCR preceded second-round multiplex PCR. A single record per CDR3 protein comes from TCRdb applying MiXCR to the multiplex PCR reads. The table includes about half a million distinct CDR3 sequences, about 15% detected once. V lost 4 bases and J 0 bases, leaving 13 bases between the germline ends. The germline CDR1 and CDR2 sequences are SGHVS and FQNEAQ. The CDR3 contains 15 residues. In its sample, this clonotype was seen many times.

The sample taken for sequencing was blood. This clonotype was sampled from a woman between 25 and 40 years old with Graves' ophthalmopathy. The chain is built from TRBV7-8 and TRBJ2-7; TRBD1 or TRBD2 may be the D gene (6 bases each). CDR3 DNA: TGTGCCAGCAGCTCCTTCGGGGGCGCCTCCTACGAGCAGTACTTC. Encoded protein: CASSSFGGASYEQYF.